What follows are 10 T cell receptor beta chains derived from one specimen sequenced in a study of cytomegalovirus exposure and HLA in healthy donors listed by TCRdb under 2017. Libraries were prepared through the immunoSEQ multiplex PCR assay. For the multiplex PCR, a mixture combining 60 forward primers for TCR Vbeta segments and 13 reverse primers for TCR Jbeta segments was used. This is the immuneACCESS table as TCRdb keeps it, with only in-frame sequences that have V and J called. A part of the clones is gone; compared with another copy, unresolved V genes explain less than half, and the rest is unexplained. The sample's table lists a count of approximately 110,000 clones. Around 4% of the sample comes from the top ten. Sequencing used PBMCs. These receptors all come from a man younger than 30 in good health and CMV-seronegative.

Here the CDR3 reads CASGGEGVGNTIYF. DNA for the CDR3: TGTGCCAGCGGGGGGGAGGGAGTCGGAAACACCATATATTTT. The chain joins TRBV9 to TRBJ1-3; D is perhaps TRBD1 (5 bases). Germline assignment: CDR1 SGDLS and CDR2 YYNGEE. This CDR3 region has 14 residues. Trimming removed 7 bases at V and 4 bases at J, with 15 bases between.

Worth noting for this clone: This CDR3 is also generated by other DNA sequences in the sample. V and J are TRBV2 and TRBJ2-3; TRBD2 matches at 11 bases. This CDR3 has 14 amino acids. With 11 bases clipped from V and 3 bases from J, the junction kept 7 bases outside the gene matches. CDR1 is SNHLY and CDR2 is FYNNEI in the germline V gene. CDR3 sequence (DNA): TGTGCCCGGCTGGGACTAGCGGATACAGATACGCAGTATTTT. Protein product: CARLGLADTDTQYF.

The CDR3 loop reads CASGRVNQPQHF. The CDR3 DNA reads as TGTGCCAGCGGGAGAGTTAATCAGCCCCAGCATTTT. The chain joins TRBV6-1 to TRBJ1-5; D unclear. Germline V gene data show CDR1 as MNHNS and CDR2 as SASEGT. The ends were cut back, 8 bases at V and 4 bases at J, with 9 bases in the middle. The CDR3 is 12 amino acids.

The chain links TRBV10-3 to TRBJ2-2; D gene ambiguous. The CDR3 has 13 residues. The ends were cut back, 0 bases at V and 6 bases at J, with 5 bases in the middle. The V gene's germline CDR1 is ENHRY and CDR2 SYGVKD. CDR3 sequence: CAISESPAGELFF. The DNA for the CDR3 is TGTGCCATCAGTGAGTCCCCGGCCGGGGAGCTGTTTTTT.

The rearrangement uses TRBV6-5 and TRBJ2-5; 11 nucleotides agree with TRBD2. The CDR3 totals 15 residues. Losses at the gene ends were 6 bases for V and 4 bases for J; bases not matched to a gene: 7. Looked up from germline, CDR1 is MNHEY and CDR2 is SVGAGI. CDR3 amino acids: CASSHSSGRIETQYF. CDR3 nucleotides: TGTGCCAGCAGCCACTCTAGCGGGAGGATAGAGACCCAGTACTTC.

V is TRBV4-1 and J is TRBJ1-2; 7 positions agree with TRBD1. The V segment lost 0 bases and the J segment 3 bases; nucleotides outside the gene matches: 7. CDR3 length: 16 amino acids. Germline V gene sequence: CDR1 MGHRA, CDR2 YSYEKL. The CDR3 loop reads CASSQEKGRGDYGYTF. The CDR3 DNA is TGCGCCAGCAGCCAAGAGAAAGGCAGGGGGGACTATGGCTACACCTTC.

The genes are TRBV19 and TRBJ1-2; 9 bases match TRBD1. CDR1 is LNHDA and CDR2 is SQIVND in the germline V gene (reference sequence). The CDR3 length is 13 residues. Trimming cost V 7 bases and J 4 bases; bases outside gene matches: 4. Written as DNA, the CDR3 is TGTGCCAGTACCAGGGGACAGGGCTATGGCTACACCTTC. Its translation is CASTRGQGYGYTF.

This clone is identified as medium-sized from frequency. V gene TRBV28 combines with J gene TRBJ1-3; D gene unclear. CDR1 is MDHEN, CDR2 SYDVKM, per germline. V lost 5 bases and J 2 bases, leaving 16 bases between the germline ends. This CDR3 has 16 amino acids. The CDR3 sequence: CASSTNTLSAGNTIYF. DNA of the CDR3: TGTGCCAGCAGTACTAACACTCTTTCGGCTGGAAACACCATATATTTT.

The chain employs TRBV6-5 and TRBJ2-7, with D possibly matching TRBD1 (5 bases). The CDR3 covers 13 residues. Trimming stripped 11 bases from V and 2 bases from J, with 16 bases between. Germline-derived CDR1 and CDR2 are MNHEY and SVGAGI. The CDR3 region has the DNA TGTGCCGCTTTCTCGACAGTTCCCTACGAGCAGTACTTC. Translating it yields CAAFSTVPYEQYF.

This chain links TRBV5-1 with TRBJ1-1, with D possibly being TRBD1 (5 bases). The V end was cut by 4 bases, the J end by 8 bases, with 12 bases between. Germline loops: CDR1 SGHRS, CDR2 YFSETQ. CDR3 length: 12 amino acids. CDR3 in amino acids: CASSPGEGEAFF. The CDR3 DNA is TGCGCCAGCAGCCCGGGGGAAGGGGAAGCTTTCTTT.